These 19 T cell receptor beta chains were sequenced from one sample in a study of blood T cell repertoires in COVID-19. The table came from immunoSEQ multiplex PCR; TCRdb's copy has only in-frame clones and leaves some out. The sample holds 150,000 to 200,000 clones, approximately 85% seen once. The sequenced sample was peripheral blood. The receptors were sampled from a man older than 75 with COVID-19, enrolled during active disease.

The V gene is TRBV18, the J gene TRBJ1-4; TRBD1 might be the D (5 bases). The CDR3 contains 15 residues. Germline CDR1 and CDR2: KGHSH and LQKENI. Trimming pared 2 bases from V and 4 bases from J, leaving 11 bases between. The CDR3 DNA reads TGTGCCAGCTCACCAAAGACAGCCCTTAATGAAAAACTGTTTTTT. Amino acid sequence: CASSPKTALNEKLFF.

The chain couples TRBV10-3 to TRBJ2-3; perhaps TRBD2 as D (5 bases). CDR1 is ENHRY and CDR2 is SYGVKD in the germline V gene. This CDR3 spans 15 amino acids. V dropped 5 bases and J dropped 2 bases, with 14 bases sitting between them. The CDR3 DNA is TGTGCCATCAGTCGGACGGGGTCCTCCACAGATACGCAGTATTTT. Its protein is CAISRTGSSTDTQYF.

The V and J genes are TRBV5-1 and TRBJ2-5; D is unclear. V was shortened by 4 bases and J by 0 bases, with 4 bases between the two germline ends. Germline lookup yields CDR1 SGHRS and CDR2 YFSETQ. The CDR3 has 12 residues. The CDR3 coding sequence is TGCGCCAGCAGCCTCCACCAAGAGACCCAGTACTTC. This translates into CASSLHQETQYF.

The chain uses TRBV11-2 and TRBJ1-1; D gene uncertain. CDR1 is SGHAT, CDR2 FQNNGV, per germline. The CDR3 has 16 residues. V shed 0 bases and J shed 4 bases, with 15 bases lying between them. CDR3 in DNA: TGTGCCAGCAGCTTAGATTGGGTAGGGAGTGGCACTGAAGCTTTCTTT. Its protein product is CASSLDWVGSGTEAFF.

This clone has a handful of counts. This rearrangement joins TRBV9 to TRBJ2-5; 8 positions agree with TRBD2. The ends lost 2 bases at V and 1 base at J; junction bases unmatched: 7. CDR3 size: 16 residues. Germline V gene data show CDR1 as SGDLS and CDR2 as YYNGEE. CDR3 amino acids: CASSVSSGATQETQYF. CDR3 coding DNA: TGTGCCAGCAGCGTTAGTAGCGGGGCAACCCAAGAGACCCAGTACTTC.

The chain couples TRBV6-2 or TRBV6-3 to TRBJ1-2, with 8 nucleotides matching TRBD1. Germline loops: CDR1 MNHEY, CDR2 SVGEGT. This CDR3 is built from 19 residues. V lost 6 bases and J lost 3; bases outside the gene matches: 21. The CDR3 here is CASSPGIRQGFLLDYGYTF. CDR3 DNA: TGTGCCAGCAGCCCGGGTATAAGACAGGGGTTCCTCCTGGACTATGGCTACACCTTC.

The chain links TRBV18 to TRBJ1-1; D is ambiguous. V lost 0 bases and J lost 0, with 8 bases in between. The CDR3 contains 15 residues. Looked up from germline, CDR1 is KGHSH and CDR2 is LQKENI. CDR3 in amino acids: CASSPPRSMNTEAFF. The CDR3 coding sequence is TGTGCCAGCTCACCACCGAGGAGCATGAACACTGAAGCTTTCTTT.

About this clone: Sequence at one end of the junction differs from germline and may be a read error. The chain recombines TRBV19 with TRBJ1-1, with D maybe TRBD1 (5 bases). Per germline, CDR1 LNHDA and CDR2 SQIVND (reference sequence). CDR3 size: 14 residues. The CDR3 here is CASSNTGVLSEAFF. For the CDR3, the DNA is TGTGCCAGTAGTAATACAGGCGTCCTCTCTGAGGCTTTCTTT.

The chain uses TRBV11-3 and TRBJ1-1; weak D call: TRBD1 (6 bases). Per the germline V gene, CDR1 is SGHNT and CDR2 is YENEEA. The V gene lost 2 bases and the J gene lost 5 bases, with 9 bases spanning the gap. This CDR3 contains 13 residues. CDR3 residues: CASSLKGGTEAFF. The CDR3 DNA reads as TGTGCCAGCAGCTTAAAAGGGGGAACTGAAGCTTTCTTT.

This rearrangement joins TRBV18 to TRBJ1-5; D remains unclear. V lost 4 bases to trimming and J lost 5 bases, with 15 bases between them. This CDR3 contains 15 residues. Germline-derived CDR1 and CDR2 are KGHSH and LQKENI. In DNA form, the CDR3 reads TGTGCCAGCTCACTACTAAGGGAGCGGGATCAGCCCCAGCATTTT. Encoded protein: CASSLLRERDQPQHF.

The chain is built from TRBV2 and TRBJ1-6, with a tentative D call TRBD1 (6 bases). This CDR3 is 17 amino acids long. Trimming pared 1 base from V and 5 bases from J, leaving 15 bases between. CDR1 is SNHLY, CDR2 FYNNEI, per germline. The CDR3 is CASSEGFRDKNNSPLHF. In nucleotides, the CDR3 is TGTGCCAGCAGTGAAGGGTTCCGGGACAAAAATAATTCACCCCTCCACTTT. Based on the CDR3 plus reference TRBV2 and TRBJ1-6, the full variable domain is EPEVTQTPSHQVTQMGQEVILRCVPISNHLYFYWYRQILGQKVEFLVSFYNNEISEKSEIFDDQFSVERPDGSNFTLKIRSTKLEDSAMYFCASSEGFRDKNNSPLHFGNGTRLTVT.

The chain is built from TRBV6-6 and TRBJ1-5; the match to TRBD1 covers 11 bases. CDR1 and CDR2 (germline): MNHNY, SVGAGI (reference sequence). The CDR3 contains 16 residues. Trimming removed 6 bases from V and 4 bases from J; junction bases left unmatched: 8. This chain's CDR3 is CASRGGDRGSNQPQHF. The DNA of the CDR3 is TGTGCCAGCAGGGGCGGGGACAGGGGGAGTAATCAGCCCCAGCATTTT.

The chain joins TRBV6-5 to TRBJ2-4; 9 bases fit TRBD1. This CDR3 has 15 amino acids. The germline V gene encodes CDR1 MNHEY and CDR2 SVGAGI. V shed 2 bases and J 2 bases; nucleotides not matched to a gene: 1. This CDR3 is CASSYDRGTKNIQYF. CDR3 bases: TGTGCCAGCAGTTACGACAGGGGGACCAAAAACATTCAGTACTTC.

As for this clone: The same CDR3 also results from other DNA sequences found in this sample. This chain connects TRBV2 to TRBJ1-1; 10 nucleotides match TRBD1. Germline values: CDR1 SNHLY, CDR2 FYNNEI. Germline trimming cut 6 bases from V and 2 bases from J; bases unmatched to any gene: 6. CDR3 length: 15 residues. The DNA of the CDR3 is TGTGCCAGCAGCCGGGACAGGGGTGGTAACACTGAAGCTTTCTTT. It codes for CASSRDRGGNTEAFF.

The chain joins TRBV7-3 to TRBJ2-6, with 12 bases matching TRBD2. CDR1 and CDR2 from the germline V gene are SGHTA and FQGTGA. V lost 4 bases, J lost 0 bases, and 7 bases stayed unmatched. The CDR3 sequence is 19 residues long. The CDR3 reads CASSSAGLAGNSGANVLTF. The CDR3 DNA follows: TGTGCCAGCAGCTCTGCTGGACTAGCGGGGAACTCTGGGGCCAACGTCCTGACTTTC.

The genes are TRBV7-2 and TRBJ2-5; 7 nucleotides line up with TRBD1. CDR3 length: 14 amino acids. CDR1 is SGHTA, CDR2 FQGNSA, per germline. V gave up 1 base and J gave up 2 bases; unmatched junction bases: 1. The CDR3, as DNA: TGTGCCAGCAGCTTAGTCAGGGGGCAAGAGACCCAGTACTTC. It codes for CASSLVRGQETQYF.

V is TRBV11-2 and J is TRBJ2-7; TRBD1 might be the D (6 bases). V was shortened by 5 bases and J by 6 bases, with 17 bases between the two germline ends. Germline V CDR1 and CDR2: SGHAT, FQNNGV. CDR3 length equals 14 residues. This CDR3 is CASSGQTVGSEQYF. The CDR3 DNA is TGTGCCAGCAGCGGACAGACGGTGGGGTCCGAGCAGTACTTC.

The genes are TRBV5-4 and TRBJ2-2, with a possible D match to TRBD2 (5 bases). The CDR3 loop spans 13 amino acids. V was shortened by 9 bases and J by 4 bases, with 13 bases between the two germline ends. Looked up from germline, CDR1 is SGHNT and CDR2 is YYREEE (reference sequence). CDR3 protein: CATRREGTGELFF. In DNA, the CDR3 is TGTGCCACCCGGCGCGAGGGCACCGGGGAGCTGTTTTTT.

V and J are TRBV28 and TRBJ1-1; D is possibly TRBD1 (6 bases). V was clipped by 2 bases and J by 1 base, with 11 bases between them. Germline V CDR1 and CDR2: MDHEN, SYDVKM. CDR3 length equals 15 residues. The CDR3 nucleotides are TGTGCCAGCAGTTTAGGAGCACAGGGGAACACTGAAGCTTTCTTT. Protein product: CASSLGAQGNTEAFF.